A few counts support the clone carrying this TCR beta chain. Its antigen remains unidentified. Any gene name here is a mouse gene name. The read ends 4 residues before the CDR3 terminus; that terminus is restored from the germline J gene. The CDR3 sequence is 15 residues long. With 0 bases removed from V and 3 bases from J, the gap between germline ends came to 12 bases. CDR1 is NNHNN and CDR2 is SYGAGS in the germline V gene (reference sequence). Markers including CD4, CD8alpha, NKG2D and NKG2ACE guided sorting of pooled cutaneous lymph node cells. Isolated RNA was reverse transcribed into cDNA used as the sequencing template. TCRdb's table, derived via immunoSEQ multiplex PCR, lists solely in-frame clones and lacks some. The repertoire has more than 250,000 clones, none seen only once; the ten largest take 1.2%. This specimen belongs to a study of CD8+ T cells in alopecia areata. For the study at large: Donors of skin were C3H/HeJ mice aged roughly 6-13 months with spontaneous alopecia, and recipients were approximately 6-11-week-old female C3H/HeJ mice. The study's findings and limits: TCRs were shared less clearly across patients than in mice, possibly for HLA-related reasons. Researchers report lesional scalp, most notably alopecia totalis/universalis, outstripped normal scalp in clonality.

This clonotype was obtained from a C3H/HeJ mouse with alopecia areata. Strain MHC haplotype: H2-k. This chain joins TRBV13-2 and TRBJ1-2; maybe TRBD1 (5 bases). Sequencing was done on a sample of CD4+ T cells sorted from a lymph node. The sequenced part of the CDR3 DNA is TGTGCCAGCGGTGATGCTGGGGGAGGGCACTCC. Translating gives CASGDAGGGHS. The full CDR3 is CASGDAGGGHSDYTF.